Each of the 9 T cell receptor beta chains below was sequenced from the same sample in a study of cytomegalovirus exposure and HLA in healthy donors. The PCR ran on 60 Vbeta and 13 Jbeta primers. TCRdb's copy holds only in-frame clones and misses some; the assay was immunoSEQ multiplex PCR. This sample has tens of thousands of clones; 70% to 85% occur once, and the top ten carry roughly 6%. Source material: PBMCs. The receptors stem from a man aged 25-45 years in good health and CMV-seronegative.

This clone was counted between two and nine times. This chain connects TRBV2 to TRBJ1-2; the D gene is possibly TRBD1 (5 bases). Trimming shortened V by 5 bases and J by 6 bases, and 19 bases separated the two germline ends. CDR1 is SNHLY and CDR2 is FYNNEI in the germline V gene. The CDR3 loop spans 15 amino acids. CDR3: CASSPPQYGGDGYTF. For the CDR3, the DNA is TGTGCCAGCAGTCCCCCGCAATACGGGGGTGATGGCTACACCTTC.

V and J are TRBV5-1 and TRBJ1-2; 7 nucleotides line up with TRBD1. V lost 4 bases, J lost 10 bases, and 13 bases stayed unmatched. CDR3 length: 14 residues. Looked up from germline, CDR1 is SGHRS and CDR2 is YFSETQ. The CDR3 protein is CASSQGQDISPYTF. The DNA of the CDR3 is TGCGCCAGCAGCCAAGGACAGGATATTTCCCCCTACACCTTC.

Note on this clone: Compared with germline, one end of the junction differs, possibly owing to a read error. The chain combines TRBV25-1 with TRBJ1-2; 7 bases match TRBD1. Germline loops: CDR1 MGHDK, CDR2 SYGVNS. CDR3 length: 16 amino acids. Written as DNA, the CDR3 is TGTGCCAGCAGTGGGGCGGATGGACAGGCGACCTATGGCTACCCCTTC. Translating gives CASSGADGQATYGYPF.

The chain employs TRBV2 and TRBJ2-7; D is unresolved. The V gene lost 5 bases and the J gene lost 6 bases, with 8 bases spanning the gap. CDR3 length: 11 amino acids. Germline loops: CDR1 SNHLY, CDR2 FYNNEI. The CDR3 here is CASSIHSEQYF. The CDR3 DNA reads as TGTGCCAGCAGTATTCACTCCGAGCAGTACTTC. Drawing the rest from reference TRBV2 and TRBJ2-7, the complete variable domain is EPEVTQTPSHQVTQMGQEVILRCVPISNHLYFYWYRQILGQKVEFLVSFYNNEISEKSEIFDDQFSVERPDGSNFTLKIRSTKLEDSAMYFCASSIHSEQYFGPGTRLTVT.

This chain's CDR3 is CARSSSSRDSQSNTGELFF. In DNA, the CDR3 is TGTGCCAGAAGCTCATCTTCCCGGGACTCTCAATCGAACACCGGGGAGCTGTTTTTT. The rearrangement joins TRBV5-3 to TRBJ2-2; TRBD2 is a possible D gene (6 bases). TRBV5-3 qualifies as an ORF whose function is uncertain. With 3 bases removed from V and 0 bases from J, the gap between germline ends came to 21 bases. The CDR3 spans 19 residues.

This chain uses TRBV5-6 with TRBJ1-6; D might be TRBD1 (5 bases). From germline, CDR1 is SGHDT and CDR2 YYEEEE. With 7 bases removed from V and 7 bases from J, the gap between germline ends came to 12 bases. The CDR3 spans 13 residues. In DNA, the CDR3 is TGTGCCAGCGCGGGACTCACGAATTCACCCCTCCACTTT. Translation gives CASAGLTNSPLHF.

In its sample, this clone was seen a few times. This rearrangement joins TRBV5-4 to TRBJ2-5; 7 bases align to TRBD2. Germline V CDR1 and CDR2: SGHNT, YYREEE (reference sequence). CDR3 size: 15 residues. V trimming: 2 bases; J trimming: 5 bases; junction bases outside the gene matches: 9. CDR3 residues: CASSLRSQGGETQYF. The CDR3 nucleotides read TGTGCCAGCAGCTTAAGGAGTCAGGGAGGGGAGACCCAGTACTTC.

The chain uses TRBV9 and TRBJ2-1, with 9 bases fitting TRBD2. The CDR3 has 14 amino acids. Trimming removed 0 bases from V and 8 bases from J; junction bases left unmatched: 3. Germline V gene data show CDR1 as SGDLS and CDR2 as YYNGEE. Here the CDR3 reads CASSVVPSGDEQFF. For the CDR3, the DNA is TGTGCCAGCAGCGTAGTACCTAGCGGGGATGAGCAGTTCTTC.

V and J are TRBV2 and TRBJ2-7; weak D call: TRBD1 (7 bases). V was trimmed by 3 bases and J by 2 bases, leaving 14 bases between them. Germline assignment: CDR1 SNHLY and CDR2 FYNNEI. The CDR3 sequence is 15 residues long. CDR3 DNA sequence: TGTGCCAGCAGTGAGGGCAGGGGGGCGACCTACGAGCAGTACTTC. Protein product: CASSEGRGATYEQYF.